The present T cell receptor (beta chain) was sequenced within a study of technical replicates of blood from several donors. Libraries were prepared by immunoSEQ multiplex PCR; TCRdb keeps only in-frame clonotypes and omits some of them. Of 65,000 to 90,000 clones listed, 80% to 90% are singletons. The ends were cut back, 6 bases at V and 1 base at J, with 12 bases in the middle. Germline V gene sequence: CDR1 LNHDA, CDR2 SQIVND (reference sequence). The CDR3 spans 14 residues. The genes are TRBV19 and TRBJ1-1; a weak D match, TRBD1 (5 bases). Sequenced sample: PBMCs. This clonotype was sampled from a human donor in good health. Some clones in this sample may be carry-over from other donors' samples. As DNA, the CDR3 is TGTGCCAGTAGATCCCCCCAGGGGAACACTGAAGCTTTCTTT. Encoded protein: CASRSPQGNTEAFF.